The sequence of this T cell receptor beta chain was determined in a study of blood T cells in healthy people across ages. The count of this clonotype is one. Its target is not known. General study results and limits: Diversity estimated from one million T cells was considered an underestimate.

Trimming removed 3 bases from V and 2 bases from J, with 5 bases in between. CDR3 size: 12 residues. Germline CDR1 is SGHTA and CDR2 is FQGNSA. Through a sample-barcoded 5' primer and a J-beta primer mix, a second PCR was run for 7 to 11 cycles. Using its own MiXCR run on the 5' RACE reads, TCRdb lists one record per CDR3 protein. The sample lists over a million distinct CDR3 sequences; roughly two fifths were seen once. V is TRBV7-2 and J is TRBJ2-7; D call uncertain. Sequencing was performed on blood. The clonotype comes from a woman aged 18-29 years in good health. CDR3 loop: CTSSLDTYEQYF. CDR3 bases: TGTACCAGCAGCTTGGATACCTACGAGCAGTACTTC.